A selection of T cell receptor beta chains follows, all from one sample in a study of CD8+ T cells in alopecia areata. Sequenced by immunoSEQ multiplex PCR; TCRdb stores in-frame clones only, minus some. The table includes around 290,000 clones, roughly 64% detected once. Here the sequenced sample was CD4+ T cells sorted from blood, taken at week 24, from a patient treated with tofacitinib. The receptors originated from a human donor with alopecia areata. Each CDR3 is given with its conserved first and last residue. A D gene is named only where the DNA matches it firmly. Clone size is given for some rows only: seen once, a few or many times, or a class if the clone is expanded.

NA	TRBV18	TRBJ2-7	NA	CASSPEPQGEQYF	TGTGCCAGCTCACCCGAACCACAGGGCGAGCAGTACTTC
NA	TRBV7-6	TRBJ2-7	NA	CASSAPPVGSYEQYF	TGTGCCAGCAGCGCTCCGCCTGTCGGCTCCTACGAGCAGTACTTC
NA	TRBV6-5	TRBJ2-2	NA	CASSGTSGELFF	TGTGCCAGCAGCGGGACCTCCGGGGAGCTGTTTTTT
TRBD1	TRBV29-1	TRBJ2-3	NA	CSVEGRGPRTSTDTQYF	TGCAGCGTTGAGGGCAGGGGGCCTCGGACTAGCACAGATACGCAGTATTTT
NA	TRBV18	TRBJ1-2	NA	CASSLGGASRILGYTF	TGTGCCAGCTCCCTCGGGGGGGCGTCCCGAATATTGGGCTACACCTTC
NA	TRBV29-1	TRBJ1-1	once	CSVETGMNTEAFF	TGCAGCGTAGAAACAGGGATGAACACTGAAGCTTTCTTT
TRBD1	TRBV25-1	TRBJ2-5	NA	CASSGYRGGETQYF	TGTGCCAGCAGTGGTTACAGGGGTGGAGAGACCCAGTACTTC
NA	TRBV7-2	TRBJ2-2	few	CASSPQGPGTGELFF	TGTGCCAGCAGCCCCCAGGGGCCGGGCACCGGGGAGCTGTTTTTT
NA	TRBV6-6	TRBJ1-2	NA	CASSLEGRPYYGYTF	TGTGCCAGCAGCCTGGAAGGGCGCCCCTACTATGGCTACACCTTC
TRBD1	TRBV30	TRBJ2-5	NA	CAWSVSPRGRRETQYF	TGTGCCTGGAGTGTGTCCCCCAGGGGGCGACGAGAGACCCAGTACTTC
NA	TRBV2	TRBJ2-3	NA	CASTERRFPSTDTQYF	TGTGCCAGCACCGAACGGAGGTTCCCTAGCACAGATACGCAGTATTTT
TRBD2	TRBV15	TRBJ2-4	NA	CATSSWGGGKNIQYF	TGTGCCACCAGCAGTTGGGGGGGTGGTAAGAACATTCAGTACTTC
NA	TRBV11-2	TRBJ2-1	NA	CASSLAGARYNEQFF	TGTGCCAGCAGCTTAGCGGGGGCCCGCTACAATGAGCAGTTCTTC
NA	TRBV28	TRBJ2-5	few	CASGTRQVEETQYF	TGTGCCAGCGGGACCAGACAGGTAGAAGAGACCCAGTACTTC
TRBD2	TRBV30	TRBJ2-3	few	CAWSARRGGGTDTQYF	TGTGCCTGGAGTGCTCGCCGGGGGGGAGGCACAGATACGCAGTATTTT
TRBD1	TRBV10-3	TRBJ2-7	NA	CAISGVTRTGVYYEQYF	TGTGCCATCAGTGGCGTGACTCGGACAGGGGTGTACTACGAGCAGTACTTC
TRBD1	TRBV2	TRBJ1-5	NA	CASSTRGLSNQPQHF	TGTGCCAGCAGTACTAGGGGGCTCAGCAATCAGCCCCAGCATTTT
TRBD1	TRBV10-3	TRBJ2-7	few	CATSGGRSYEQYF	TGTGCCACGTCAGGGGGCCGTTCCTACGAGCAGTACTTC
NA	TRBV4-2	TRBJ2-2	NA	CASSQGVTGELFF	TGTGCCAGCAGCCAAGGCGTCACCGGGGAGCTGTTTTTT
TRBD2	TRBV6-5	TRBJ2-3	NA	CASMGSGGAQDTQYF	TGTGCCAGCATGGGGAGCGGGGGGGCGCAAGATACGCAGTATTTT
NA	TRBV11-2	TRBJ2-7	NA	CASSLVPRSYEQYF	TGTGCCAGCAGCTTAGTTCCCCGATCCTACGAGCAGTACTTC
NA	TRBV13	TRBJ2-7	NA	CASSPDPEQYF	TGTGCCAGCAGCCCCGACCCAGAGCAGTACTTC